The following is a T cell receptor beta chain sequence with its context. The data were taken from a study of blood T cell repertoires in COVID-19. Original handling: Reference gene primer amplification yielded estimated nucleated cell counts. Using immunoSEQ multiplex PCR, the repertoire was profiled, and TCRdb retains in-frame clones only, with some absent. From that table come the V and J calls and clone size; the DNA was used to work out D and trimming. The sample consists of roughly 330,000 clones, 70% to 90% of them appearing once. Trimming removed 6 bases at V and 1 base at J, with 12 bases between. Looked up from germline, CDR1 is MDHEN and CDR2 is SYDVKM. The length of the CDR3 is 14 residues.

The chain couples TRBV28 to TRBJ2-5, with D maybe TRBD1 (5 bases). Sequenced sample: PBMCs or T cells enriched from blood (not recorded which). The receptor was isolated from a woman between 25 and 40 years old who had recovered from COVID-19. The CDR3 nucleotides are TGTGCCAGCAGCAAGACAGATCTCCAAGAGACCCAGTACTTC. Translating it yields CASSKTDLQETQYF.